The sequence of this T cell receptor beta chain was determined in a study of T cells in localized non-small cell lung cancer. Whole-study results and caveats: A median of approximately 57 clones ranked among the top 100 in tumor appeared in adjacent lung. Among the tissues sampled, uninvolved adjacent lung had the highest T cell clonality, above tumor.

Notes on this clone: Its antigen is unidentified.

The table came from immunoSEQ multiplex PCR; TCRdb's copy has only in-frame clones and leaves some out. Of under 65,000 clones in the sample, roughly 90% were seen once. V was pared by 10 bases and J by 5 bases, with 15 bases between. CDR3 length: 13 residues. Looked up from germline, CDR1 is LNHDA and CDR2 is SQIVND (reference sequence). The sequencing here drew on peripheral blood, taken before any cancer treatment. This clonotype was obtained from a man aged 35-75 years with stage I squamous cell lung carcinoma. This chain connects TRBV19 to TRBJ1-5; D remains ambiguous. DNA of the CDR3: TGTGCCACCAAAAGGACTATCGATCAGCCCCAGCATTTT. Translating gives CATKRTIDQPQHF.